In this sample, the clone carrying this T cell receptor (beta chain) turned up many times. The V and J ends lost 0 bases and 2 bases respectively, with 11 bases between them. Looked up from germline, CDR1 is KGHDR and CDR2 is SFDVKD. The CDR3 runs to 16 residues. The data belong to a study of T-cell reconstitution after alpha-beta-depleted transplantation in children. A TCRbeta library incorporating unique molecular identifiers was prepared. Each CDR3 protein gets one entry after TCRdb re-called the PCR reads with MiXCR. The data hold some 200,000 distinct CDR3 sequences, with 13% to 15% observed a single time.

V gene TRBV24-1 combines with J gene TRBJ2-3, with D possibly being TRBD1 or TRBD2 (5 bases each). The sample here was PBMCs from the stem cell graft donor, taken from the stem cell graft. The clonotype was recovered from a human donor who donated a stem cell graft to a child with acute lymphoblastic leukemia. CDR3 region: CATSDLGGDDTDTQYF. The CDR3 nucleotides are TGTGCCACCAGTGATTTGGGTGGGGACGACACAGATACGCAGTATTTT.